These 20 T cell receptor beta chains came from one sample sequenced in a study of molecular identifiers for immune sequencing clone quantification. TCRdb used MiXCR to reprocess the PCR reads, holding one entry per CDR3 protein. The sample has more than 450,000 distinct CDR3 sequences, about 20% seen once. Sequenced sample: naive CD8+ T cells from blood, with Jurkat cell RNA spiked in. Documented subset: FACS-sorted CD8+CD4-CCR7+CD45RA+ naive T cells. Receptors were obtained from a human donor in good health. Some libraries in this study had Jurkat cell RNA spiked in.

The sample holds a few counts of this clonotype. CDR3 protein: CASSFSRGHEQYF. In DNA, the CDR3 is TGTGCCAGCAGCTTTAGTAGGGGCCACGAGCAGTACTTC. The rearrangement uses TRBV11-2 and TRBJ2-7, with D possibly being TRBD1 (5 bases). This CDR3 contains 13 residues. V dropped 3 bases and J dropped 5 bases, with 11 bases sitting between them. CDR1 SGHAT and CDR2 FQNNGV come from the germline V gene.

The J gene is TRBJ1-5, the V gene TRBV4-1; tentatively, D is TRBD1 (5 bases). The germline V gene has CDR1 MGHRA and CDR2 YSYEKL. Trimming pared 5 bases from V and 0 bases from J, leaving 11 bases between. The CDR3 extends over 15 amino acids. CDR3 amino acids: CASSTEQASNQPQHF. CDR3 bases: TGCGCCAGCAGCACAGAACAGGCTAGCAATCAGCCCCAGCATTTT.

This sequence joins TRBV23-1 and TRBJ2-7; the D is unclear. TRBV23-1 is treated as an ORF (open reading frame) with a function not yet certain. The length of the CDR3 is 16 residues. Trimming stripped 4 bases from V and 1 base from J, with 17 bases between. The CDR3 spells CASSPTLQSGSYEQYF. The CDR3 DNA reads TGCGCCAGCAGTCCCACTTTACAGTCTGGGTCCTACGAGCAGTACTTC.

This sequence joins TRBV28 and TRBJ2-7, with D perhaps given as TRBD1 or TRBD2 (5 bases each). Trimming left V 6 bases short and J 3 bases short, with 18 bases between. This CDR3 is 15 amino acids long. From germline, CDR1 is MDHEN and CDR2 SYDVKM. CDR3 protein: CASRFLRDGYYEQYF. CDR3 coding DNA: TGTGCCAGCAGATTTTTGAGGGACGGTTACTACGAGCAGTACTTC.

V and J are TRBV29-1 and TRBJ2-7, with TRBD2 matching 15 bases. Germline values: CDR1 SQVTM, CDR2 ANQGSEA. V lost 4 bases, J lost 3 bases, and 13 bases stayed unmatched. The CDR3 runs 18 residues. CDR3 loop: CSVGGASGLAGGNYEQYF. CDR3 coding DNA: TGCAGCGTTGGCGGAGCCTCGGGACTAGCGGGAGGCAACTACGAGCAGTACTTC.

The chain couples TRBV19 to TRBJ2-2; possibly TRBD1 for D (6 bases). Trimming cost V 0 bases and J 2 bases, with 13 bases left between them. CDR1 LNHDA and CDR2 SQIVND come from the germline V gene (reference sequence). CDR3 length: 17 amino acids. The CDR3 region has the DNA TGTGCCAGTAGTATAGATAGTACAGGGCGTAACACCGGGGAGCTGTTTTTT. Translation gives CASSIDSTGRNTGELFF. Variable domain in full (rest from reference TRBV19 and TRBJ2-2): DGGITQSPKYLFRKEGQNVTLSCEQNLNHDAMYWYRQDPGQGLRLIYYSQIVNDFQKGDIAEGYSVSREKKESFPLTVTSAQKNPTAFYLCASSIDSTGRNTGELFFGEGSRLTVL.

The sample holds many counts of this clonotype. The chain employs TRBV7-8 and TRBJ1-1, with D possibly TRBD1 on 5 matching bases. Trimming took off 5 bases at V and 10 bases at J, with 23 bases between the two ends. Germline loops: CDR1 SGHVS, CDR2 FQNEAQ. The CDR3 loop spans 15 amino acids. CDR3 residues: CASSLPASGSGRAFF. In DNA form, the CDR3 reads TGTGCCAGCAGCCTCCCCGCTTCAGGGTCCGGCCGAGCTTTCTTT.

This clonotype was counted at least ten times. The CDR3 sequence is CASSDWGALNTEAFF. The DNA of the CDR3 is TGCGCCAGCAGTGATTGGGGGGCACTGAACACTGAAGCTTTCTTT. The chain is built from TRBV10-2 and TRBJ1-1; TRBD1 is a possible D gene (6 bases). The CDR3 loop spans 15 amino acids. Per germline, CDR1 WSHSY and CDR2 SAAADI. Trimming stripped 3 bases from V and 0 bases from J, with 11 bases between.

A few counts support this clonotype. The DNA of the CDR3 is TGTGCCAGCAGGTACAGAGGCTCTTTCACCGGGGAGCTGTTTTTT. Its translation: CASRYRGSFTGELFF. The chain employs TRBV2 and TRBJ2-2; D not resolved. The CDR3 runs to 15 residues. Germline CDR1 reads SNHLY; CDR2 reads FYNNEI. V gave up 6 bases and J gave up 4 bases, with 15 bases separating them.

The chain links TRBV29-1 to TRBJ2-7; D is undetermined. Germline V lookup: CDR1 SQVTM, CDR2 ANQGSEA. V was shortened by 0 bases and J by 6 bases, with 12 bases between the two germline ends. This CDR3 has 13 amino acids. DNA for the CDR3: TGCAGCGTTGAAGACTCCCTTACCCTCGAGCAGTACTTC. Encoded protein: CSVEDSLTLEQYF.

About this clonotype: A much larger clone differs by one base, so this may be a read error. The chain has TRBV20-1 and TRBJ2-7, with 8 bases that match TRBD2. This CDR3 is built from 15 residues. Germline V gene lookup returns CDR1 DFQATT and CDR2 SNEGSKA (reference sequence). CDR3 amino acids: CSAREISGALYKQYF. The CDR3, as DNA: TGCAGTGCTAGAGAAATTAGCGGGGCCCTCTACAAGCAGTACTTC.

The sample holds many counts of this clonotype. The chain combines TRBV12-5 with TRBJ2-5; the D is unclear. V lost 2 bases and J 2 bases, leaving 18 bases between the germline ends. From germline, CDR1 is LGHNT and CDR2 FRNRAP. The CDR3 is made up of 17 amino acids. CDR3 coding DNA: TGTGCTAGTGGTTTGACCACTCAGGTTTCAGCACAAGAGACCCAGTACTTC. Translation: CASGLTTQVSAQETQYF.

Only a few counts were recorded for this clonotype. V usage is TRBV13 and J usage is TRBJ2-7, with 9 nucleotides matching TRBD1. The junction had 12 bases not matched to a gene; V was cut back by 4 bases and J by 8 bases. The germline gives CDR1 PRHDT, CDR2 FYEKMQ (reference sequence). This CDR3 has 15 residues. The DNA of the CDR3 is TGTGCCAGCAGCTCGTCGGACAGGGGCCTGGCTCAGCAGTACTTC. Amino acids: CASSSSDRGLAQQYF.

Points on this clonotype: This could be a read error, since a much larger clone is one nucleotide away. The genes are TRBV9 and TRBJ2-6; maybe TRBD1 (5 bases). This CDR3 is 14 amino acids long. CDR1 is SGDLS, CDR2 YYNGEE, per germline. CDR3 amino acids: CASSGVAGANILTF. DNA of the CDR3: TGTGCCAGCAGTGGGGTCGCTGGGGCCAACATCCTGACTTTC.

As concerns this clonotype: This clone may be a read error of a much larger clone one base away. CDR3 sequence reads: CASSPDQWPQHF. Written as DNA, the CDR3 is TGTGCCAGCAGTCCTGATCAGTGGCCCCAGCATTTT. This chain links TRBV28 with TRBJ1-5; D gene uncertain. CDR1 is MDHEN and CDR2 is SYDVKM in the germline V gene. Trimming took 5 bases from V and 9 from J, leaving 11 bases between them. This CDR3 has 12 residues. Full variable domain (outside the CDR3, taken from reference TRBV28 and TRBJ1-5): DVKVTQSSRYLVKRTGEKVFLECVQDMDHENMFWYRQDPGLGLRLIYFSYDVKMKEKGDIPEGYSVSREKKERFSLILESASTNQTSMYLCASSPDQWPQHFGDGTRLSIL.

This clonotype was counted ten times or more. The chain joins TRBV6-2 or TRBV6-3 to TRBJ2-3; 7 nucleotides align to TRBD2. V lost 2 bases to trimming and J lost 10 bases; unmatched junction nucleotides: 6. CDR1 is MNHEY and CDR2 is SVGEGT in the germline V gene. This CDR3 is built from 13 residues. CDR3 DNA: TGTGCCAGCAGTTACGGGACTAACTATGCGCAGTATTTT. Translation gives CASSYGTNYAQYF.

This clonotype has ten or more counts. The chain carries TRBV6-1 and TRBJ1-1, with TRBD1 matching over 7 bases. The V gene's germline CDR1 is MNHNS and CDR2 SASEGT. Trimming at V came to 5 bases and at J to 12 bases, leaving 15 bases not matched to a gene. This CDR3 has 14 amino acids. CDR3 sequence: CASSPDRVRIGSFF. In DNA, the CDR3 is TGTGCCAGCAGTCCCGACAGGGTCCGTATTGGGTCTTTCTTT.

About this clonotype itself: A single base separates this from a much larger clone, so it may be a read error. The V and J genes are TRBV7-9 and TRBJ1-5; D is perhaps TRBD1 (6 bases). Germline lookup yields CDR1 SEHNR and CDR2 FQNEAQ (reference sequence). This CDR3 has 15 residues. This chain's CDR3 is CASSSADSPNQPLHF. DNA of the CDR3: TGTGCCAGCAGCTCGGCGGACAGCCCCAATCAGCCCCTGCATTTT.

The genes are TRBV20-1 and TRBJ1-6; D might be TRBD1 (6 bases). The germline V and J ends were trimmed by 6 bases and 0 bases, with 12 bases remaining between them. From germline, CDR1 is DFQATT and CDR2 SNEGSKA (reference sequence). The CDR3 consists of 15 residues. The CDR3 DNA follows: TGCAGTGCGGGGGGACATCACTCCTATAATTCACCCCTCCACTTT. Amino acid sequence: CSAGGHHSYNSPLHF.

The J gene is TRBJ2-7, the V gene TRBV28, with 7 bases fitting TRBD2. After removal of 5 bases from V and 2 bases from J, the junction contained 12 bases not matched to a gene. This CDR3 comprises 16 residues. Germline assignment: CDR1 MDHEN and CDR2 SYDVKM. The CDR3 sequence is CASSRLAGERPYEQYF. CDR3 nucleotides: TGTGCCAGCAGTCGCCTCGCGGGAGAACGCCCCTACGAGCAGTACTTC.